These T cell receptor beta chains were read from a single sample in a study of tumor and adjacent non-tumor tissue in lung cancer. TCRdb reprocessed the multiplex PCR reads with MiXCR, giving one entry per CDR3 protein. The sample has 120,000 or so distinct CDR3 sequences, 60% to 70% seen once. The specimen sequenced was lung tumor tissue. Receptor source: a man aged 25-45 years with non-small cell lung cancer. CDR3s leave out the opening cysteine and the closing phenylalanine or tryptophan. Clone size appears in some rows only: once, few, many, or a class for an expanded clone.

v_call: TRBV29-1; cdr3_length: 12; clone_size: once; j_call: TRBJ2-7; cdr3_aa: SVHEGIGYYEQY
v_call: TRBV12-3/TRBV12-4; cdr3_length: 9; clone_size: once; j_call: TRBJ1-2; cdr3_aa: VSCVGTAYT
v_call: TRBV20-1; cdr3_length: 12; clone_size: .; j_call: TRBJ2-7; cdr3_aa: SASGDSSLDEQY
v_call: TRBV19; cdr3_length: 11; clone_size: .; j_call: TRBJ2-2; cdr3_aa: ANSGDLAGELF
v_call: TRBV6-5; cdr3_length: 13; clone_size: .; j_call: TRBJ1-3; cdr3_aa: ASSLRFGSGKTIY
v_call: TRBV11-1; cdr3_length: 13; clone_size: .; j_call: TRBJ2-1; cdr3_aa: ASSSAGGIYNEQF
v_call: TRBV6-1; cdr3_length: 15; clone_size: many; j_call: TRBJ1-6; cdr3_aa: ASSGRVGVSYNSPLH
v_call: TRBV5-6; cdr3_length: 14; clone_size: few; j_call: TRBJ1-5; cdr3_aa: ASSSNTGASNQPQH
v_call: TRBV5-6; cdr3_length: 9; clone_size: .; j_call: TRBJ2-5; cdr3_aa: ANSLKETQY
v_call: TRBV29-1; cdr3_length: 13; clone_size: .; j_call: TRBJ2-3; cdr3_aa: GVCTGIGGTDTQY
v_call: TRBV30; cdr3_length: 19; clone_size: .; j_call: TRBJ2-7; cdr3_aa: AWNKARSKPRLAGDGNEQY
v_call: TRBV20-1; cdr3_length: 9; clone_size: once; j_call: TRBJ1-1; cdr3_aa: SAGVGSEAF
v_call: TRBV10-3; cdr3_length: 11; clone_size: many; j_call: TRBJ2-7; cdr3_aa: AISEGGSYEQY
v_call: TRBV19; cdr3_length: 13; clone_size: .; j_call: TRBJ2-2; cdr3_aa: ASSIDTLGTGELF